This T cell receptor beta chain derives from a study of a mutant IDH1 vaccine in newly diagnosed glioma. Whole-study context: Mean patient age was around 40 years; approximately 62% were male and 37.5% female.

Study-wide results and limits: Vaccination elicited immune responses in roughly 93% of patients. No link was apparently found between pseudoprogression and changes in top peripheral T cell clonotypes.

The time point was: baseline, week 1 (first vaccination visit). Treatment denoted: pre-vaccination baseline after standard-of-care therapy. This table comes from immunoSEQ multiplex PCR, and its TCRdb copy is limited to in-frame clones, with some not included. The sample consists of 70,000 or so clones, approximately 82% of them appearing once. As for this clone: What it binds is not known. The junction departs from the called germline gene at one end, perhaps through a read error.

This CDR3 contains 15 residues. The germline V gene has CDR1 SEHNR and CDR2 FQNEAQ (reference sequence). This TCR came from a young woman with glioma. Some clones in this sample may be carry-over from other donors' samples. The sequences come from peripheral blood mononuclear cells (PBMCs), collected from a glioma patient treated with radiotherapy, temozolomide or both. This chain uses TRBV7-9 with TRBJ2-2; D might be TRBD1 or TRBD2, each matching 5 bases. CDR3 bases: TGTGCCAGCAGCCTAGCAGGGCAGAACACCGGGGAGCTGTTTTTT. This translates into CASSLAGQNTGELFF.